This T cell receptor (beta chain) was observed in a study of CD8 T cells in Susac syndrome. CD8+ and CD4+ T cells taken from blood had their TCR beta sequenced. TEMRA cells were enriched by FACS, while CD8+ and CD4+ T cells were obtained through a negative isolation that was performed magnetically. Random-hexamer reverse transcription was applied to about 0.5 to 1 ug RNA. Amplification of the TCR beta CDR3 was carried out by immunoSEQ multiplex PCR, which spanned a total of 54 Vbeta and 13 Jbeta segments. TCRdb passed the immunoSEQ multiplex PCR reads through MiXCR, listing each CDR3 protein once. The data contain fewer than 150,000 distinct CDR3 sequences, 90% to 95% of them singletons. Looked up from germline, CDR1 is MNHEY and CDR2 is SMNVEV (reference sequence). Trimming removed 4 bases from V and 3 bases from J, with 16 bases in between. This CDR3 region has 15 residues.

The rearrangement uses TRBV27 and TRBJ2-7; D ambiguous. The sample taken for sequencing was CD8+ T cells from PBMCs. The receptor's source is a human donor with multiple sclerosis. The CDR3, as DNA: TGTGCCAGCAGTTCAGATCCATCTCGCTTCTACGAGCAGTACTTC. The encoded protein is CASSSDPSRFYEQYF.